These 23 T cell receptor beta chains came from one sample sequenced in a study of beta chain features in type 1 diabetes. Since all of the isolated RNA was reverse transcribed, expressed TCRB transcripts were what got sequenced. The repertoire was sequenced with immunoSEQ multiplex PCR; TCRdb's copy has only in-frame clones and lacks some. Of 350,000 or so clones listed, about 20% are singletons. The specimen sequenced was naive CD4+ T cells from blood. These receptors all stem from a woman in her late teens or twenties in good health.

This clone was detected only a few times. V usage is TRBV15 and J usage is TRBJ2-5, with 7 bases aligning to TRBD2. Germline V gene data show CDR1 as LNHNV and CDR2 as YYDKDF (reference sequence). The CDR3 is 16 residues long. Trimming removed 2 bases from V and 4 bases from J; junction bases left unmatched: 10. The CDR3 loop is CATSRKPGGVGETQYF. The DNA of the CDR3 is TGTGCCACCAGCAGAAAACCGGGAGGCGTGGGAGAGACCCAGTACTTC.

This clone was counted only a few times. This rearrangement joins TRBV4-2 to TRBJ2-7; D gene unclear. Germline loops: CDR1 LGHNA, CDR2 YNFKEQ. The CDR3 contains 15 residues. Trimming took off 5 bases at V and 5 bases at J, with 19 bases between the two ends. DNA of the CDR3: TGTGCCAGCAGCGTCCGCCCCGGCTCTCAGGACGAGCAGTACTTC. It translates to CASSVRPGSQDEQYF.

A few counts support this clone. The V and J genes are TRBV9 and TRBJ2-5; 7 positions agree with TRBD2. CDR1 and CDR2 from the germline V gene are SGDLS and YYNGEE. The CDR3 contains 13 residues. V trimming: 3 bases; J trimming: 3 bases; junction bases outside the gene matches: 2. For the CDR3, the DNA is TGTGCCAGCAGCGGCGGGAGTGAAGAGACCCAGTACTTC. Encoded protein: CASSGGSEETQYF.

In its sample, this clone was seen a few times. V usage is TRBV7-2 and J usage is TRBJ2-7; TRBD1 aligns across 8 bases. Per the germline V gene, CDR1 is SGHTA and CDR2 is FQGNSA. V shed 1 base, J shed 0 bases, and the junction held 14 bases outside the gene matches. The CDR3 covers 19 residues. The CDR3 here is CASSLVPGGGRRISYEQYF. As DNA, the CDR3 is TGTGCCAGCAGCTTAGTCCCAGGGGGCGGGCGCCGGATCTCCTACGAGCAGTACTTC.

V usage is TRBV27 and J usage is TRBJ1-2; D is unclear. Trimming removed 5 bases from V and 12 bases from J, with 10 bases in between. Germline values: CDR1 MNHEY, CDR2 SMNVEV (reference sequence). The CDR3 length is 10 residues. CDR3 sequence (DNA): TGTGCCAGCAGTCCCTCGGAGGACACCTTC. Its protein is CASSPSEDTF.

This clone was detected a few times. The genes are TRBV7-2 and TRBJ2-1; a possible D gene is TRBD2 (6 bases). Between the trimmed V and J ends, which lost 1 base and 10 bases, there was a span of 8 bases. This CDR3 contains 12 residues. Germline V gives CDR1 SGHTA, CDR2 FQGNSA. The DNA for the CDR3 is TGTGCCAGCAGCTTAGAGGGAGGAGAGCAGTTCTTC. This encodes CASSLEGGEQFF.

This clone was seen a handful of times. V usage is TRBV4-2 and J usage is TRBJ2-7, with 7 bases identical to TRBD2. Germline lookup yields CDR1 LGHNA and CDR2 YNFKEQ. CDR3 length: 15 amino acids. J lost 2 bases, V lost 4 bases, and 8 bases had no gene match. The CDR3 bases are TGTGCCAGCAGCCCTCTCAGCGGGGAGACCTACGAGCAGTACTTC. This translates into CASSPLSGETYEQYF.

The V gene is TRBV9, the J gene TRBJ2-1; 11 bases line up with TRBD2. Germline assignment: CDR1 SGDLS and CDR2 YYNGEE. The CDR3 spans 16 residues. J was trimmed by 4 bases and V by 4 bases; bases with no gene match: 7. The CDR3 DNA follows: TGTGCCAGCAGCCTCGGACTAGCGGGTCAGTACAATGAGCAGTTCTTC. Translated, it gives CASSLGLAGQYNEQFF.

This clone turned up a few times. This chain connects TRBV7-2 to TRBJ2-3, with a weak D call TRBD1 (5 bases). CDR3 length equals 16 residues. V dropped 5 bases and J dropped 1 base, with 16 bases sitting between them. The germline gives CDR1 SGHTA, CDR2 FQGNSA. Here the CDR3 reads CASSPMVWGGTDTQYF. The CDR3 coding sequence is TGTGCCAGCAGCCCCATGGTGTGGGGCGGCACAGATACGCAGTATTTT.

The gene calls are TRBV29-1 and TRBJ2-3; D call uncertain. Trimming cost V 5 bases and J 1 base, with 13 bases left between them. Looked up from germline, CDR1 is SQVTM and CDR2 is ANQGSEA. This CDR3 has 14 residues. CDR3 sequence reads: CSVTRPQGTDTQYF. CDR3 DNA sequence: TGCAGCGTTACCCGGCCCCAGGGCACAGATACGCAGTATTTT.

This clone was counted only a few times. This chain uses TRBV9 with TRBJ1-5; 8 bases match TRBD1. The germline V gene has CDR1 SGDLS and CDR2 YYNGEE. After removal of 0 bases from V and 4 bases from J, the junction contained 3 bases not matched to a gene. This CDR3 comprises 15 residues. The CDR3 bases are TGTGCCAGCAGCGTAGGGACAGGGATTAATCAGCCCCAGCATTTT. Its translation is CASSVGTGINQPQHF.

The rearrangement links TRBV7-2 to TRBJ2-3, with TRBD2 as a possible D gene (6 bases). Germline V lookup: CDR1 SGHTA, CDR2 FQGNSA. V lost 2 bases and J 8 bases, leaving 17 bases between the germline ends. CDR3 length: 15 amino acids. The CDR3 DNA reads TGTGCCAGCAGCTTATTTTGGACTAACGGCCGTACGCAGTATTTT. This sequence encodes CASSLFWTNGRTQYF.

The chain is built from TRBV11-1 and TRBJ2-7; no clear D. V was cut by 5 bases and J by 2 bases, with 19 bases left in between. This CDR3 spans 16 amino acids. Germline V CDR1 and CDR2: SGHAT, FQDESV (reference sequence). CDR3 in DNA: TGTGCCAGCAGCCCCTGGGCCCGACCTCTTGCCTACGAGCAGTACTTC. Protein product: CASSPWARPLAYEQYF.

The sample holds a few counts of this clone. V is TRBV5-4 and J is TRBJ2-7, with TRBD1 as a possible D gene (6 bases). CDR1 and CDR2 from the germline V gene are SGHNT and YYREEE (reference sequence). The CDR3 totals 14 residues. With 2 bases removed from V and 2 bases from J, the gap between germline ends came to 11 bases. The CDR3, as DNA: TGTGCCAGCAGCTTAAAACAGGGTACCTACGAGCAGTACTTC. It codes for CASSLKQGTYEQYF. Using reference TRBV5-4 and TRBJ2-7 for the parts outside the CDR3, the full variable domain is ETGVTQSPTHLIKTRGQQVTLRCSSQSGHNTVSWYQQALGQGPQFIFQYYREEENGRGNFPPRFSGLQFPNYSSELNVNALELDDSALYLCASSLKQGTYEQYFGPGTRLTVT.

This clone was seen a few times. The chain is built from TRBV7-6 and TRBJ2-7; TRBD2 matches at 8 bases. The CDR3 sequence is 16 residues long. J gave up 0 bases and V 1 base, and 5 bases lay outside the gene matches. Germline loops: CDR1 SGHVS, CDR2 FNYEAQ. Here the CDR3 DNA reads TGTGCCAGCAGCTTAGGGGGTAGCGGGGCCTCCTACGAGCAGTACTTC. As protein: CASSLGGSGASYEQYF.

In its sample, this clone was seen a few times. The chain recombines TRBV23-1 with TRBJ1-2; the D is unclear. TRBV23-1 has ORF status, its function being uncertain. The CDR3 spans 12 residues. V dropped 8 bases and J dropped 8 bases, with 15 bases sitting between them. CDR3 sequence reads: CASPREPIGYTF. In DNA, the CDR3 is TGCGCCAGCCCCCGGGAGCCTATCGGCTACACCTTC.

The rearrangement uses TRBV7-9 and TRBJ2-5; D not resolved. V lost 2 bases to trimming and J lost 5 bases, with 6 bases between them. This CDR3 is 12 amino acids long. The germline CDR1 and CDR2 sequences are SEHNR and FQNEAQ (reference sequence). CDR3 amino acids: CASSLLDETQYF. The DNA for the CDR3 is TGTGCCAGCAGCTTACTAGATGAGACCCAGTACTTC.

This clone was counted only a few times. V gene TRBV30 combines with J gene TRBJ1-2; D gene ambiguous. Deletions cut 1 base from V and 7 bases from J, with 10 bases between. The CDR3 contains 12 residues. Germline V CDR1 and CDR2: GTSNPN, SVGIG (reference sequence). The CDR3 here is CAWSAPDSGYTF. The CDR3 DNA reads TGTGCCTGGAGTGCCCCCGACTCTGGCTACACCTTC.

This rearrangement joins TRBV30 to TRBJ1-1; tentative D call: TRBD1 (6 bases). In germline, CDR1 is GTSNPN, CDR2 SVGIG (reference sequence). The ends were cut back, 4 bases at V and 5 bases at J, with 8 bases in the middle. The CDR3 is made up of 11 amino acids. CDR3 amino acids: CAWNRETEAFF. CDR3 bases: TGTGCCTGGAACAGGGAGACTGAAGCTTTCTTT.

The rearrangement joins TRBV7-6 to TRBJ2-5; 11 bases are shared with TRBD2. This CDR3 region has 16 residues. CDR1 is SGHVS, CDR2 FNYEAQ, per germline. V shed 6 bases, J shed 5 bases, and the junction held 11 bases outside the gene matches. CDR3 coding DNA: TGTGCCAGCAGGCGCACCGGGACTAGCGGCCCTGAGACCCAGTACTTC. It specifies CASRRTGTSGPETQYF.

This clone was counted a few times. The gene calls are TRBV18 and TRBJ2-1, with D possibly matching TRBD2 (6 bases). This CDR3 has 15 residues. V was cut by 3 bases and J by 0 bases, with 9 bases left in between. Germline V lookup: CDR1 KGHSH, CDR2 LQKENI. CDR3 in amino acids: CASSPPGLSYNEQFF. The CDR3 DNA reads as TGTGCCAGCTCACCTCCGGGACTCTCCTACAATGAGCAGTTCTTC.

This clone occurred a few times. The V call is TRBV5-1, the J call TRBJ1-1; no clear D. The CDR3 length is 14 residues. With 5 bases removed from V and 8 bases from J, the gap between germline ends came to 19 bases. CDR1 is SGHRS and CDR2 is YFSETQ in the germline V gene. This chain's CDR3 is CASRALGREEEAFF. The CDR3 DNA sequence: TGCGCCAGCAGGGCATTAGGACGGGAAGAAGAAGCTTTCTTT.

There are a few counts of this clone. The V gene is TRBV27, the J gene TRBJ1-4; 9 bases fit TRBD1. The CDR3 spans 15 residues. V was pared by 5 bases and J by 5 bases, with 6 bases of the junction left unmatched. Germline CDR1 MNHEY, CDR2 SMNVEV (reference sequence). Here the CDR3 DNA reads TGTGCCAGCAGTCCCTGGGACAGGGTGAATGAAAAACTGTTTTTT. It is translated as CASSPWDRVNEKLFF.